This T cell receptor beta chain originates from a study of radiation and T cells in renal cell carcinoma. Whole-study results and caveats: From baseline, blood top tumor clonotypes peaked at 2 weeks post-radiation.

For this clone: Its antigen remains unknown.

Sequencing was performed with immunoSEQ multiplex PCR; in TCRdb, only in-frame clones are kept and a portion is missing. Of about 130,000 clones in the sample, approximately 90% were seen once. Specified time point: blood 2 weeks post-SBRT. Indicated treatment: 15 Gy SBRT to primary tumor, nephrectomy 4 weeks later. The junction had 6 bases not matched to a gene; V was cut back by 1 base and J by 2 bases. Per germline, CDR1 SGHVS and CDR2 FQNEAQ. This CDR3 has 17 residues. The clonotype originates from an older woman with renal cell carcinoma. The chain links TRBV7-8 to TRBJ1-5; 9 bases are a match to TRBD1. This material consisted of blood, taken from a patient whose treatment included radiotherapy and nephrectomy. The CDR3 spells CASSLDRTGERNQPQHF. The CDR3 DNA sequence: TGTGCCAGCAGCTTAGACCGGACAGGGGAGCGCAATCAGCCCCAGCATTTT.